The rows below give T cell receptor beta chains drawn from one sample of a study of CD8 T cells in ankylosing spondylitis. Each CDR3 protein gets one entry after TCRdb re-called the 5' RACE reads with MiXCR. The sample consists of 250,000 or so distinct CDR3 sequences, about 20% of them appearing once. Sequencing was performed on blood, either unsorted or a sorted T cell fraction (not recorded which). These receptors originate from a male donor with ankylosing spondylitis or in good health (not recorded which). Each CDR3 is given with its conserved first and last residue. The order of the fields is V gene, D gene, clone size, J gene, CDR3 DNA, CDR3 protein. The D gene is left open where the match is weak. Expanded clones get a size class; other rows say once, few or many, or leave the size out.

V gene: TRBV13; D gene: -; clone size: few; J gene: TRBJ1-2; CDR3 DNA: TGTGCCAGCAGCTTAGACAGAGCTAACTATGGCTACACCTTC; CDR3 protein: CASSLDRANYGYTF
V gene: TRBV6-2/TRBV6-3; D gene: -; clone size: many; J gene: TRBJ2-3; CDR3 DNA: TGTGCCAGCAGTAGGGGGACTACCACAGATACGCAGTATTTT; CDR3 protein: CASSRGTTTDTQYF
V gene: TRBV11-1; D gene: TRBD1; clone size: -; J gene: TRBJ2-1; CDR3 DNA: TGTGCCAGCAGCTTAGGGACAGGGGGCTACAATGAGCAGTTCTTC; CDR3 protein: CASSLGTGGYNEQFF
V gene: TRBV4-1; D gene: -; clone size: few; J gene: TRBJ2-7; CDR3 DNA: TGCGCCAGCAGCCAATCGGGCCCCAGCTCCTACGAGCAGTACTTC; CDR3 protein: CASSQSGPSSYEQYF
V gene: TRBV21-1; D gene: -; clone size: few; J gene: TRBJ1-1; CDR3 DNA: TGTGCCAGCAGCAAAGGGGACGGGAGAGCTTTCTTT; CDR3 protein: CASSKGDGRAFF
V gene: TRBV9; D gene: TRBD1; clone size: -; J gene: TRBJ2-7; CDR3 DNA: TGTGCCAGCAGCGCAGGGACAGGGTGGGACGAGCAGTACTTC; CDR3 protein: CASSAGTGWDEQYF
V gene: TRBV28; D gene: TRBD1; clone size: few; J gene: TRBJ1-1; CDR3 DNA: TGTGCCAGCAGTGGGGACAGGGGCACCCCTGAAGCTTTCTTT; CDR3 protein: CASSGDRGTPEAFF
V gene: TRBV7-9; D gene: -; clone size: -; J gene: TRBJ2-7; CDR3 DNA: TGTGCCAGCAGCCCCCCGGCCAAATCCTACGAGCAGTACTTC; CDR3 protein: CASSPPAKSYEQYF
V gene: TRBV16; D gene: TRBD1; clone size: many; J gene: TRBJ2-1; CDR3 DNA: TGTGCCAGCAGCCAATTTACAGGGGGGTCGTACAATGAGCAGTTCTTC; CDR3 protein: CASSQFTGGSYNEQFF
V gene: TRBV7-9; D gene: -; clone size: many; J gene: TRBJ2-5; CDR3 DNA: TGTGCCAGCAGTGATTCCCGGGATACATTCCAAGAGACCCAGTACTTC; CDR3 protein: CASSDSRDTFQETQYF
V gene: TRBV7-2; D gene: -; clone size: few; J gene: TRBJ2-3; CDR3 DNA: TGTGCCAGCAGCTTAGCGATTCGGCGAGATAGCACAGATACGCAGTATTTT; CDR3 protein: CASSLAIRRDSTDTQYF
V gene: TRBV15; D gene: TRBD2; clone size: -; J gene: TRBJ2-1; CDR3 DNA: TGTGCCACCAGCAGCCCTAGCGGTCTATACAATGAGCAGTTCTTC; CDR3 protein: CATSSPSGLYNEQFF
V gene: TRBV12-3/TRBV12-4; D gene: TRBD2; clone size: -; J gene: TRBJ2-2; CDR3 DNA: TGTGCCAGCAGTTTAGGTCCCTATCGGGAGGGGGCCGGGGAGCTGTTTTTT; CDR3 protein: CASSLGPYREGAGELFF
V gene: TRBV11-2; D gene: TRBD2; clone size: few; J gene: TRBJ2-5; CDR3 DNA: TGTGCCAGCAGCTTGCCCGGACTAGCGGGAGAAGAGACCCAGTACTTC; CDR3 protein: CASSLPGLAGEETQYF
V gene: TRBV21-1; D gene: -; clone size: many; J gene: TRBJ1-5; CDR3 DNA: TGTGCCAGCAGCAAAAATCAGCCCCAGCATTTT; CDR3 protein: CASSKNQPQHF
V gene: TRBV5-1; D gene: -; clone size: few; J gene: TRBJ2-7; CDR3 DNA: TGCGCCAGCAGCTTCTATCAGGGCACCTACGAGCAGTACTTC; CDR3 protein: CASSFYQGTYEQYF
V gene: TRBV7-8; D gene: TRBD1; clone size: many; J gene: TRBJ1-5; CDR3 DNA: TGTGCCAGCAGCCCCTGGACAGGGGGCGAAGTAGGTCAGCCCCAGCATTTT; CDR3 protein: CASSPWTGGEVGQPQHF
V gene: TRBV12-3/TRBV12-4; D gene: -; clone size: -; J gene: TRBJ2-1; CDR3 DNA: TGTGCCAGCAGTCCAGGGGACCTGCGCTACAATGAGCAGTTCTTC; CDR3 protein: CASSPGDLRYNEQFF
V gene: TRBV7-9; D gene: -; clone size: -; J gene: TRBJ2-5; CDR3 DNA: TGTGCCAGCAGCCACCGGGACAAGCAAGAGACCCAGTACTTC; CDR3 protein: CASSHRDKQETQYF
V gene: TRBV12-3/TRBV12-4; D gene: TRBD2; clone size: -; J gene: TRBJ2-2; CDR3 DNA: TGTGCCAGCAGTTGGACTAGCGGGAACGAAGGGGAGCTGTTTTTT; CDR3 protein: CASSWTSGNEGELFF
V gene: TRBV25-1; D gene: TRBD2; clone size: few; J gene: TRBJ2-7; CDR3 DNA: TGTGCCAGCAGTGATCGGACTAGCGGGAGTTACGAGCAGTACTTC; CDR3 protein: CASSDRTSGSYEQYF
V gene: TRBV6-2/TRBV6-3; D gene: -; clone size: many; J gene: TRBJ2-7; CDR3 DNA: TGTGCCAGCAGGGGCCTCCCAATCCTCTACGAGCAGTACTTC; CDR3 protein: CASRGLPILYEQYF
V gene: TRBV20-1; D gene: TRBD1; clone size: -; J gene: TRBJ1-1; CDR3 DNA: TGCAGTGCCCCGACAGGGGACACTGAAGCTTTCTTT; CDR3 protein: CSAPTGDTEAFF
V gene: TRBV4-3; D gene: -; clone size: few; J gene: TRBJ2-7; CDR3 DNA: TGCGCCAGCAGCCAAGAGGAGGGGGCTACCTACGAGCAGTACTTC; CDR3 protein: CASSQEEGATYEQYF
V gene: TRBV4-3; D gene: TRBD1; clone size: many; J gene: TRBJ2-7; CDR3 DNA: TGCGCCAGCAGCCAAGAGACAGGGGGCTTCAACGAGCAGTACTTC; CDR3 protein: CASSQETGGFNEQYF
V gene: TRBV4-2; D gene: TRBD2; clone size: few; J gene: TRBJ2-1; CDR3 DNA: TGTGCCAGCAGCCAAGATCCTGTCGGGAGGGAGCACAATGAGCAGTTCTTC; CDR3 protein: CASSQDPVGREHNEQFF
V gene: TRBV20-1; D gene: TRBD2; clone size: few; J gene: TRBJ2-1; CDR3 DNA: TGCAGTGCTCCCGGGACTAGCCCGGAGAGTTCGATCAATGAGCAGTTCTTC; CDR3 protein: CSAPGTSPESSINEQFF
V gene: TRBV20-1; D gene: -; clone size: -; J gene: TRBJ2-3; CDR3 DNA: TGCAGTGCTAGAGGCCCCGACTACACAGATACGCAGTATTTT; CDR3 protein: CSARGPDYTDTQYF
V gene: TRBV11-2; D gene: -; clone size: once; J gene: TRBJ2-5; CDR3 DNA: TGTGCCAGCAGCCCAGACTGGACCCAAGAGACCCAGTACTTC; CDR3 protein: CASSPDWTQETQYF
V gene: TRBV16; D gene: -; clone size: few; J gene: TRBJ2-2; CDR3 DNA: TGTGCCAGCAGCCCGGACTCGCTAACCGGGGAGCTGTTTTTT; CDR3 protein: CASSPDSLTGELFF
V gene: TRBV25-1; D gene: -; clone size: few; J gene: TRBJ2-5; CDR3 DNA: TGTGCCAGCAGTGATAGGGCCCAAGAGACCCAGTACTTC; CDR3 protein: CASSDRAQETQYF
V gene: TRBV4-1; D gene: TRBD1; clone size: -; J gene: TRBJ1-5; CDR3 DNA: TGCGCCAGCAGCCTTCGGACAGGGCCTTATAGCAATCAGCCCCAGCATTTT; CDR3 protein: CASSLRTGPYSNQPQHF
V gene: TRBV14; D gene: -; clone size: few; J gene: TRBJ2-1; CDR3 DNA: TGTGCCAGCAGCCAAGTCCTCAGTGGTATCTCCTACAATGAGCAGTTCTTC; CDR3 protein: CASSQVLSGISYNEQFF
V gene: TRBV27; D gene: TRBD2; clone size: -; J gene: TRBJ2-1; CDR3 DNA: TGTGCCAGCAGAAACTCGGGACTAGGCGGGGGCGATGAGCAGTTCTTC; CDR3 protein: CASRNSGLGGGDEQFF
V gene: TRBV28; D gene: -; clone size: -; J gene: TRBJ2-7; CDR3 DNA: TGTGCCAGCAGTTTACGGGAGCTTAGCCACGAGCAGTACTTC; CDR3 protein: CASSLRELSHEQYF
V gene: TRBV6-2/TRBV6-3; D gene: TRBD2; clone size: few; J gene: TRBJ2-1; CDR3 DNA: TGTGCCAGCAGTTCCCTACTAGCGGGCGCCCTCAATGAGCAGTTCTTC; CDR3 protein: CASSSLLAGALNEQFF
V gene: TRBV12-3/TRBV12-4; D gene: -; clone size: -; J gene: TRBJ2-5; CDR3 DNA: TGTGCCAGCAGTTTCCCCCCTCAAGAGACCCAGTACTTC; CDR3 protein: CASSFPPQETQYF
V gene: TRBV27; D gene: -; clone size: -; J gene: TRBJ2-4; CDR3 DNA: TGTGCCAGCAGTTTGGGGCCCAAAAACATTCAGTACTTC; CDR3 protein: CASSLGPKNIQYF
V gene: TRBV5-6; D gene: -; clone size: few; J gene: TRBJ1-4; CDR3 DNA: TGTGCCAGCAGCCCGAGACGGGGTAATGAAAAACTGTTTTTT; CDR3 protein: CASSPRRGNEKLFF
V gene: TRBV27; D gene: -; clone size: few; J gene: TRBJ2-7; CDR3 DNA: TGTGCCAGCAGTTCCAGGGATTTTTCATACGAGCAGTACTTC; CDR3 protein: CASSSRDFSYEQYF
V gene: TRBV3-1; D gene: -; clone size: few; J gene: TRBJ2-7; CDR3 DNA: TGTGCCAGCAGCCAAAGCGGACTACCTTCCTACGAGCAGTACTTC; CDR3 protein: CASSQSGLPSYEQYF
V gene: TRBV28; D gene: -; clone size: few; J gene: TRBJ1-1; CDR3 DNA: TGTGCCAGCAGTTTAAGGACGGGGGGGATCACTGAAGCTTTCTTT; CDR3 protein: CASSLRTGGITEAFF
V gene: TRBV9; D gene: -; clone size: few; J gene: TRBJ1-2; CDR3 DNA: TGTGCCAGCAGGGACAGCCTCGACTTCTATGGCTACACCTTC; CDR3 protein: CASRDSLDFYGYTF
V gene: TRBV30; D gene: -; clone size: -; J gene: TRBJ2-7; CDR3 DNA: TGTGCCTGGAGAAGGGGTAGCTCCTACGAGCAGTACTTC; CDR3 protein: CAWRRGSSYEQYF
V gene: TRBV19; D gene: TRBD1; clone size: many; J gene: TRBJ1-5; CDR3 DNA: TGTGCCAGTACCCTCGACAGGGCCGGCAATCAGCCCCAGCATTTT; CDR3 protein: CASTLDRAGNQPQHF
V gene: TRBV7-9; D gene: TRBD1; clone size: -; J gene: TRBJ2-7; CDR3 DNA: TGTGCCAGCAGCTCCCGGGACAGCGGCTCCTACGAGCAGTACTTC; CDR3 protein: CASSSRDSGSYEQYF